Sequencing of this T cell receptor beta chain was carried out in a study of blood T cell repertoires in COVID-19 (dated by TCRdb to about 2020). Regarding the study in general: Samples covering the acute and convalescent phases of COVID-19 were provided by collaborators in the United States, Italy and Spain. Where available, HLA class I and class II types were obtained from metadata supplied by the sample provider rather than from assay-based typing. The material from the prospective study consisted of cDNA or gDNA derived from T cells, B-cell-depleted T cells, or PBMCs. The repertoires were released in a freely available public database intended as a resource for research on the immune response to SARS-CoV-2. Sample metadata almost always included a de-identified subject ID, COVID-19 status, age in years and sex. Subjects who had been exposed to COVID-19, were actively infected with it, or had recovered from it provided the deeply sampled blood TCRbeta repertoires that made up the dataset. Samples came from the ongoing ImmuneRACE study (first 160 participants) plus 1,254 subjects from 6 global collaborators. General findings and caveats noted by the study authors: The amount of clinical and demographic metadata varied by source and participant and was provided uncurated.

Each collaborating institution followed its own protocols to collect whole blood in K2EDTA tubes. For TCRbeta analysis, collaborator samples were shipped as frozen whole blood, as isolated PBMCs, or as DNA extracted from either sample type. TCRbeta CDR3 regions were amplified from genomic DNA by means of the immunoSEQ Assay, a bias-controlled multiplex PCR. The paper's processing steps were these. The number of nucleated cells in each sample was estimated by amplification of reference gene primers within the assay. Sequence reads were collapsed and filtered to measure the absolute abundance of every unique TCRbeta CDR3 rearrangement. For each sample, productive Simpson clonality was calculated by taking the square root of Simpson's diversity index across productive rearrangements. TCRdb took over this immuneACCESS table, retaining in-frame rearrangements with V and J assigned. Such tables are incomplete; in checked studies, under half of the missing clones stem from an unresolved V gene, and the remainder is unexplained. The DNA gave D and trimming, while V, J and clone size come from that table. The sample table contains approximately 30,000 clones; only one count was recorded for about 87% of them. The leading ten clones occupy around two fifths of the sample.

From V the trimming removes 8 bases and from J it removes 4 bases, while the gene matches leave 11 bases of the junction unaccounted for. Spanning cysteine to phenylalanine, the CDR3 consists of 16 amino acids. Only the CDR3 DNA is retained, 48 bases long and in frame from the first base. The germline V gene specifies SNHLY as CDR1 and FYNNEI as CDR2. As for this clone: What this receptor recognizes is not known. Qualities for individual bases were not recorded, and no much larger clone is one base off.

The receptor's source is a human donor in a cohort sampled during active COVID-19. Material: peripheral blood. This chain is built from TRBV2 and TRBJ2-3, with TRBD2 matching 11 junction bases. The CDR3 region: CASSVSGGGGADTQYF. The DNA sequence is TGTGCCAGCTCGGTTAGCGGGGGGGGTGGCGCAGATACGCAGTATTTT.